The 12 T cell receptor beta chains below all came from one sample that was sequenced in a study of T cell responses to AZD1222 COVID-19 vaccine. Clones were sequenced by immunoSEQ multiplex PCR, and TCRdb holds only the in-frame ones, with some missing. The profile shows more than 100,000 clones, about 90% of them singletons. The sample here was peripheral blood, taken 28 days after the second AZD1222 dose. The source of these receptors is an adult who received the AZD1222 COVID-19 vaccine.

For this clone: This sample also contains other DNA sequences that code for the same CDR3. V is TRBV12-3 or TRBV12-4 and J is TRBJ1-5; D is undetermined. The CDR3 covers 13 residues. Trimming pared 3 bases from V and 4 bases from J, leaving 7 bases between. CDR3 region: CASSLGHNQPQHF. The CDR3 nucleotides read TGTGCCAGCAGTTTGGGCCATAATCAGCCCCAGCATTTT.

This chain joins TRBV19 and TRBJ1-2, with a possible D match to TRBD1 (5 bases). Germline loops: CDR1 LNHDA, CDR2 SQIVND (reference sequence). The length of the CDR3 is 15 residues. V shed 10 bases and J shed 2 bases, with 20 bases lying between them. The CDR3 DNA reads TGTGCCACACGGGACGGAAGACTTCCCAACTATGGCTACACCTTC. Protein sequence: CATRDGRLPNYGYTF.

The chain combines TRBV21-1 with TRBJ2-3. TRBV21-1 is described as a pseudogene. CDR3 length equals 14 residues. The CDR3 here is CASSKGRDADTQYF. The CDR3, as DNA: TGTGCCAGCAGCAAAGGCCGGGACGCAGATACGCAGTATTTT.

The CDR3 sequence is CASSADRARGYTF. The CDR3 bases are TGTGCCAGCAGCGCGGACAGGGCTAGAGGCTACACCTTC. This chain connects TRBV7-2 to TRBJ1-2; TRBD1 matches at 8 bases. This CDR3 has 13 amino acids. Trimming took 5 bases from V and 8 from J; bases not matched to a gene: 7. The V gene's germline CDR1 is SGHTA and CDR2 FQGNSA.

This clone was observed once. The chain is built from TRBV7-3 and TRBJ2-5; possibly TRBD2 for D (7 bases). V was shortened by 9 bases and J by 5 bases, with 16 bases between the two germline ends. The CDR3 is 13 residues long. Looked up from germline, CDR1 is SGHTA and CDR2 is FQGTGA. In nucleotides, the CDR3 is TGTGCCAGTAGGCCGGGGGGCGCGGAGACCCAGTACTTC. Its protein is CASRPGGAETQYF.

The sample holds one count of this clone. V usage is TRBV28 and J usage is TRBJ1-4; 9 bases fit TRBD1. The CDR3 covers 14 residues. The germline CDR1 and CDR2 sequences are MDHEN and SYDVKM. The J segment lost 6 bases and the V segment lost 6 bases, leaving 5 bases of the junction unmatched. The CDR3 sequence is CASRPQGAYEKLFF. DNA of the CDR3: TGTGCCAGCAGACCACAGGGGGCGTATGAAAAACTGTTTTTT.

The V gene is TRBV27, the J gene TRBJ2-1; D may be TRBD1 or TRBD2 (7 bases each). Germline V lookup: CDR1 MNHEY, CDR2 SMNVEV (reference sequence). Trimming took off 4 bases at V and 3 bases at J, with 16 bases between the two ends. This CDR3 is 16 amino acids long. The CDR3 sequence is CASSSRGGVSYNEQFF. CDR3 DNA sequence: TGTGCCAGCAGTTCCAGGGGGGGGGTGAGCTACAATGAGCAGTTCTTC.

The sample holds one count of this clone. The chain carries TRBV19 and TRBJ1-2, with 7 bases aligning to TRBD1. Germline lookup yields CDR1 LNHDA and CDR2 SQIVND (reference sequence). The CDR3 is 14 residues long. With V trimmed by 7 bases and J by 4 bases, 9 bases remained unmatched. The CDR3 spells CASTGDSEVYGYTF. The CDR3 nucleotides read TGTGCCAGTACCGGGGACAGTGAGGTCTATGGCTACACCTTC.

V is TRBV5-4 and J is TRBJ1-2, with D perhaps TRBD1 (6 bases). Trimming left V 6 bases short and J 4 bases short, with 16 bases between. Germline values: CDR1 SGHNT, CDR2 YYREEE (reference sequence). The CDR3 sequence is 14 residues long. The CDR3 coding sequence is TGTGCCAGCAACCGTGGGGGCACACCCTATGGCTACACCTTC. This encodes CASNRGGTPYGYTF.

This chain joins TRBV3-1 (or the pseudogene TRBV3-2) and TRBJ2-1; D is perhaps TRBD1 or TRBD2 (5 bases each). The germline V gene encodes CDR1 LGHDT and CDR2 YNNKEL (reference sequence). The CDR3 has 14 amino acids. V was trimmed by 1 base and J by 8 bases, leaving 12 bases between them. The CDR3 region is CASSQGRGADEQFF. DNA of the CDR3: TGTGCCAGCAGCCAAGGGAGAGGGGCGGATGAGCAGTTCTTC.

V and J are TRBV7-2 and TRBJ2-5; 7 nucleotides match TRBD1. Germline values: CDR1 SGHTA, CDR2 FQGNSA. The length of the CDR3 is 13 residues. V dropped 7 bases and J dropped 4; count of bases not matched to a gene: 6. The CDR3 is CASKPTGAETQYF. The CDR3 bases are TGTGCCAGCAAACCAACAGGGGCAGAGACCCAGTACTTC.

About this clone itself: One end of the junction does not line up with germline, which may come from a read error. This chain links TRBV18 with TRBJ2-1; 7 nucleotides match TRBD2. The V gene's germline CDR1 is KGHSH and CDR2 LQKENI. CDR3 length equals 15 residues. Here the CDR3 reads CASSPLAGEYNEQFF. CDR3 coding DNA: TGTGCCAGCTCCCCACTTGCGGGGGAATACAATGAGCAGTTCTTC.